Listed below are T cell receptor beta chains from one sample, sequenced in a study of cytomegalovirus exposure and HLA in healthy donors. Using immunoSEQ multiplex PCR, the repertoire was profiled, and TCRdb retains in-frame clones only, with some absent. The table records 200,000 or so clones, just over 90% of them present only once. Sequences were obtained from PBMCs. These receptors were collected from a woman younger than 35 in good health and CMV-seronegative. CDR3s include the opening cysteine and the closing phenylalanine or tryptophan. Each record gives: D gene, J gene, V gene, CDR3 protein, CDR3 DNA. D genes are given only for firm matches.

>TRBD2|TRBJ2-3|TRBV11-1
CASSPLGRGSTDTQYF
TGTGCCAGCAGCCCGCTAGGGCGGGGGAGCACAGATACGCAGTATTTT
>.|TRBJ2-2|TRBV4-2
CASSQEYGKGRGRARELFF
TGTGCCAGCAGCCAAGAGTACGGAAAGGGTAGGGGCCGCGCACGGGAGCTGTTTTTT
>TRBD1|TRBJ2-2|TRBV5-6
CASSRDRRANTGELFF
TGTGCCAGCAGCCGGGACAGACGAGCAAACACCGGGGAGCTGTTTTTT
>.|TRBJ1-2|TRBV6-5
CASREGLEGYTF
TGTGCCAGTAGGGAGGGACTTGAAGGCTACACCTTC
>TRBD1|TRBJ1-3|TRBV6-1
CATQGAAGNTIYF
TGTGCCACCCAGGGGGCGGCTGGAAACACCATATATTTT
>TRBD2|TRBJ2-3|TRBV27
CASRQLAGVTDTQYF
TGTGCCAGCAGACAACTAGCGGGCGTCACAGATACGCAGTATTTT
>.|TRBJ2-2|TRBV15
CATSRDAQRITGELFF
TGTGCCACCAGCAGAGATGCGCAGCGGATCACCGGGGAGCTGTTTTTT
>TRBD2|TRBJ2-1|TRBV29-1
CSVCPKGAGLASEQFF
TGCAGCGTTTGCCCGAAAGGGGCGGGACTAGCATCTGAGCAGTTCTTC
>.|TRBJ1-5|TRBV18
CASSPEGRDQPQHF
TGTGCCAGCTCACCCGAGGGGAGGGATCAGCCCCAGCATTTT
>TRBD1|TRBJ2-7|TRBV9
CASSVGSQNRGTSYEQYF
TGTGCCAGCAGCGTAGGGTCCCAAAACAGGGGGACCAGCTACGAGCAGTACTTC
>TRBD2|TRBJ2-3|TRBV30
CAWSGLAGDTQYF
TGTGCCTGGAGTGGGCTAGCGGGAGATACGCAGTATTTT
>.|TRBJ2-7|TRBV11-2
CASSFTSGFDEQYF
TGTGCCAGCAGCTTCACGAGCGGGTTTGACGAGCAGTACTTC
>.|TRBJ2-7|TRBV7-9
CASSLVEYGGESF
TGTGCCAGCAGCTTAGTAGAATATGGTGGAGAGTCCTTC
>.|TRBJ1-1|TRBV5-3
CARPDPRGSPLNTEAFF
TGTGCCAGACCCGACCCCAGGGGTTCCCCTCTGAACACTGAAGCTTTCTTT
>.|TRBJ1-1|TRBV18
CASSPLGGEAFF
TGTGCCAGCTCACCGTTGGGGGGTGAAGCTTTCTTT
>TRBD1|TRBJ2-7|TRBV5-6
CASTLGWDRESYEQYF
TGTGCCAGCACCCTAGGGTGGGACAGGGAGTCCTACGAGCAGTACTTC
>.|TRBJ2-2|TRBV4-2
CASSQEGAGPVAGELFF
TGTGCCAGCAGCCAAGAGGGAGCCGGCCCCGTAGCGGGGGAGCTGTTTTTT
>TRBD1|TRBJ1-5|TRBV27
CASSLSARQGIDQPQHF
TGTGCCAGCAGTTTATCGGCCCGACAGGGGATCGATCAGCCCCAGCATTTT
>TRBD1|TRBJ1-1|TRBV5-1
CASSLGVLSDRGLGTEAFF
TGCGCCAGCAGCTTGGGGGTCTTATCTGACAGGGGCTTGGGCACTGAAGCTTTCTTT
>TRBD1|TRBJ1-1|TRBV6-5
CASSYTGGEAFF
TGTGCCAGCAGTTACACAGGGGGCGAAGCTTTCTTT
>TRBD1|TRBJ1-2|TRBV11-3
CASSLDPGRTGPLSGGYTF
TGTGCCAGCAGCTTAGATCCCGGACGGACAGGGCCACTGTCGGGTGGCTACACCTTC
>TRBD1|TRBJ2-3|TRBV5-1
CASSLWAGGSTDTQYF
TGCGCCAGCAGCTTGTGGGCAGGGGGTAGCACAGATACGCAGTATTTT